The following is a T cell receptor (beta chain) sequence with its context. Its target antigen remains unknown. The record has no base qualities; no much larger clone is one base away. The data were taken from a study of blood T cell repertoires in COVID-19 (dated by TCRdb to the early 2020s). For the study in its entirety: Samples from collaborators originated in the United States, Italy and Spain and spanned both the acute and convalescent phases of COVID-19. Samples came from the ongoing ImmuneRACE study (first 160 participants) plus 1,254 subjects from 6 global collaborators. A freely available public database, intended as a resource for researchers studying the immune response to SARS-CoV-2, is where the repertoires were released. Where HLA class I and class II types were available, the types were taken from metadata supplied by the sample provider, not from assay-based typing. The prospective study material was composed of cDNA or gDNA derived from T cells, B-cell-depleted T cells, or PBMCs. Deeply sampled blood TCRbeta repertoires from subjects exposed to, actively infected with, or recovered from COVID-19 were included in the dataset. Nearly every sample came with metadata listing a de-identified subject ID, COVID-19 status, age in years and sex.

The CDR3 goes from the cysteine to the phenylalanine over 14 residues. Of the read, only the CDR3 DNA is kept; its 42 bases are in frame from base 1. V ends up 5 bases short and J 6 bases short, with an unmatched junction base count of 8. As encoded in the germline V gene, CDR1 is KGHDR while CDR2 is SFDVKD. TCRbeta CDR3 regions were amplified from genomic DNA using the immunoSEQ Assay, a bias-controlled multiplex PCR. In the original analysis: The number of nucleated cells in each sample was estimated from the amplification of reference gene primers within the assay. To quantify the absolute abundance of each unique TCRbeta CDR3 rearrangement, sequence reads were collapsed and filtered. For each sample, productive Simpson clonality was calculated as the square root of Simpson's diversity index across productive rearrangements. Here the immuneACCESS table is served through TCRdb, limited to in-frame sequences with V and J called. Missing clones are a known gap in these copies; in checked studies unresolved V genes cover under half, and the rest lacks a known reason. Clone size and the V and J calls come from that table; the DNA yielded D and trimming. The sample has tens of thousands of clones on record, roughly four fifths of them singletons. The top ten clonotypes cover about a tenth of the sample.

One collaborating source in Seattle enrolled patients while the patients were actively infected and followed the patients over time throughout the course of disease. Whole blood was collected in K2EDTA tubes by collaborating institutions according to the institutions' own protocols. Collaborator samples were shipped for TCRbeta analysis as frozen whole blood, isolated PBMCs, or DNA extracted from either sample type. Results and caveats for the whole study, not just this receptor: The quantity of clinical and demographic metadata differed by source and by participant and was supplied without curation.

The sequencing input was peripheral blood. The clonotype originates from a man older than 75 with COVID-19, enrolled during active disease. The chain couples TRBV24-1 to TRBJ1-2, with TRBD1 matching 7 junction bases. The CDR3 region: CATSARGNGDGYTF. The DNA sequence is as follows: TGTGCCACCAGTGCCAGGGGGAACGGGGATGGCTACACCTTC.